The 9 T cell receptor beta chains reported below all come from one sample, sequenced in a study of early stage breast cancer tumors. TCRdb keeps only in-frame clones here, not all; method: immunoSEQ multiplex PCR. Here the sample spans around 31,000 clones, 70% to 75% being singletons. The material sequenced was breast tumor tissue. These receptors were taken from a person aged 30-39 years with breast cancer.

The chain employs TRBV19 and TRBJ1-1; no reliable D call. With 3 bases removed from V and 7 bases from J, the gap between germline ends came to 6 bases. The CDR3 covers 11 residues. Looked up from germline, CDR1 is LNHDA and CDR2 is SQIVND (reference sequence). The CDR3: CASSIWIEAFF. CDR3 DNA: TGTGCCAGTAGTATCTGGATTGAAGCTTTCTTT.

This clone showed up just once. This sequence joins TRBV6-1 and TRBJ2-6, with TRBD2 as a possible D gene (6 bases). The CDR3 has 15 residues. Germline CDR1 reads MNHNS; CDR2 reads SASEGT. V gave up 7 bases and J gave up 2 bases, with 12 bases separating them. As DNA, the CDR3 is TGTGCCAGCAAGGGAGGCGGAACTGGGGCCAACGTCCTGACTTTC. Its translation: CASKGGGTGANVLTF.

This clone showed up just a few times. The rearrangement uses TRBV7-2 and TRBJ1-2; D is uncertain. The ends were cut back, 4 bases at V and 2 bases at J, with 14 bases in the middle. The germline V gene encodes CDR1 SGHTA and CDR2 FQGNSA. The CDR3 has 15 amino acids. In DNA, the CDR3 is TGTGCCAGCAGCTCGGAAGTGGGCATCAACTATGGCTACACCTTC. It is translated as CASSSEVGINYGYTF.

This clone was counted a few times. The chain is built from TRBV6-7 and TRBJ1-1; maybe TRBD1 (5 bases). TRBV6-7 is placed among ORFs of uncertain function. V lost 8 bases and J 1 base, leaving 11 bases between the germline ends. The CDR3 sequence is 13 residues long. Here the CDR3 reads CASGGTGNTEAFF. As DNA, the CDR3 is TGTGCCAGCGGGGGGACTGGGAACACTGAAGCTTTCTTT.

The chain employs TRBV5-4 and TRBJ1-2, with 7 bases matching TRBD1. The CDR3 consists of 14 residues. Germline trimming cut 2 bases from V and 4 bases from J; bases unmatched to any gene: 5. CDR1 is SGHNT, CDR2 YYREEE, per germline (reference sequence). Here the CDR3 reads CASSLGGSLYGYTF. The CDR3 DNA sequence: TGTGCCAGCAGCTTAGGGGGCAGCCTCTATGGCTACACCTTC.

The sample holds one count of this clone. The V call is TRBV19, the J call TRBJ1-1; D not resolved. The CDR3 is made up of 14 amino acids. CDR1 is LNHDA, CDR2 SQIVND, per germline (reference sequence). V lost 3 bases, J lost 1 base, and 9 bases lay in between. The CDR3 reads CASSIGNRNTEAFF. In DNA, the CDR3 is TGTGCCAGTAGTATTGGGAACCGGAACACTGAAGCTTTCTTT.

The chain is built from TRBV5-6 and TRBJ2-1; 12 nucleotides match TRBD2. This CDR3 has 19 amino acids. Germline-derived CDR1 and CDR2 are SGHDT and YYEEEE. The V gene end was trimmed by 4 bases and the J gene end by 1 base; junction bases not matched to a gene: 12. The CDR3 DNA reads as TGTGCCAGCAGCGGCCGCGGGCCTAGCGGGAGGGGTTCCTACAATGAGCAGTTCTTC. This codes for CASSGRGPSGRGSYNEQFF.

This clone is medium-sized within its sample. The chain is built from TRBV2 and TRBJ1-2; 12 positions match TRBD1. V was clipped by 4 bases and J by 7 bases; unmatched bases: 4. Germline CDR1 and CDR2: SNHLY and FYNNEI. The CDR3 spans 14 residues. For the CDR3, the DNA is TGTGCCAGCAGTGTTGGGACAGGGGGCTTTGGCTACACCTTC. Protein product: CASSVGTGGFGYTF.

This clone was picked up a small number of times. The chain joins TRBV7-2 to TRBJ2-1; 9 bases line up with TRBD2. The CDR3 is 18 residues long. Germline values: CDR1 SGHTA, CDR2 FQGNSA. Trimming took 4 bases from V and 3 from J; bases not matched to a gene: 13. Written as DNA, the CDR3 is TGTGCCAGCAGCTCCCCCACCCTACGCGGGAGGGACTACAATGAGCAGTTCTTC. Encoded protein: CASSSPTLRGRDYNEQFF.